This TCR beta chain was identified during a study of blood T cell repertoires in COVID-19. Whole-study context: Sites in the United States, Italy and Spain provided acute and convalescent COVID-19 samples. T cells, B-cell-depleted T cells, or PBMCs supplied cDNA or gDNA.

CDR1 and CDR2 (germline): LNHDA, SQIVND (reference sequence). The CDR3 sequence is 12 residues long. The junction had 4 bases not matched to a gene; V was cut back by 5 bases and J by 7 bases. Per the authors' pipeline: Reference gene primer amplification in the assay estimated nucleated cell counts. Profiling relied on immunoSEQ multiplex PCR, and the TCRdb table lists in-frame clones only, not all of them. V, J and clone size are those of that table, while D and trimming were read from the DNA. The sample carries fewer than 50,000 clones, over 65% recorded once. The specimen was peripheral blood. The chain uses TRBV19 and TRBJ2-5; 7 bases align to TRBD2. The origin of this receptor is a human donor in a cohort sampled during active COVID-19. In DNA form, the CDR3 reads TGTGCCAGTAGTGAGGGGAGGGGGACCCAGTACTTC. It codes for CASSEGRGTQYF.